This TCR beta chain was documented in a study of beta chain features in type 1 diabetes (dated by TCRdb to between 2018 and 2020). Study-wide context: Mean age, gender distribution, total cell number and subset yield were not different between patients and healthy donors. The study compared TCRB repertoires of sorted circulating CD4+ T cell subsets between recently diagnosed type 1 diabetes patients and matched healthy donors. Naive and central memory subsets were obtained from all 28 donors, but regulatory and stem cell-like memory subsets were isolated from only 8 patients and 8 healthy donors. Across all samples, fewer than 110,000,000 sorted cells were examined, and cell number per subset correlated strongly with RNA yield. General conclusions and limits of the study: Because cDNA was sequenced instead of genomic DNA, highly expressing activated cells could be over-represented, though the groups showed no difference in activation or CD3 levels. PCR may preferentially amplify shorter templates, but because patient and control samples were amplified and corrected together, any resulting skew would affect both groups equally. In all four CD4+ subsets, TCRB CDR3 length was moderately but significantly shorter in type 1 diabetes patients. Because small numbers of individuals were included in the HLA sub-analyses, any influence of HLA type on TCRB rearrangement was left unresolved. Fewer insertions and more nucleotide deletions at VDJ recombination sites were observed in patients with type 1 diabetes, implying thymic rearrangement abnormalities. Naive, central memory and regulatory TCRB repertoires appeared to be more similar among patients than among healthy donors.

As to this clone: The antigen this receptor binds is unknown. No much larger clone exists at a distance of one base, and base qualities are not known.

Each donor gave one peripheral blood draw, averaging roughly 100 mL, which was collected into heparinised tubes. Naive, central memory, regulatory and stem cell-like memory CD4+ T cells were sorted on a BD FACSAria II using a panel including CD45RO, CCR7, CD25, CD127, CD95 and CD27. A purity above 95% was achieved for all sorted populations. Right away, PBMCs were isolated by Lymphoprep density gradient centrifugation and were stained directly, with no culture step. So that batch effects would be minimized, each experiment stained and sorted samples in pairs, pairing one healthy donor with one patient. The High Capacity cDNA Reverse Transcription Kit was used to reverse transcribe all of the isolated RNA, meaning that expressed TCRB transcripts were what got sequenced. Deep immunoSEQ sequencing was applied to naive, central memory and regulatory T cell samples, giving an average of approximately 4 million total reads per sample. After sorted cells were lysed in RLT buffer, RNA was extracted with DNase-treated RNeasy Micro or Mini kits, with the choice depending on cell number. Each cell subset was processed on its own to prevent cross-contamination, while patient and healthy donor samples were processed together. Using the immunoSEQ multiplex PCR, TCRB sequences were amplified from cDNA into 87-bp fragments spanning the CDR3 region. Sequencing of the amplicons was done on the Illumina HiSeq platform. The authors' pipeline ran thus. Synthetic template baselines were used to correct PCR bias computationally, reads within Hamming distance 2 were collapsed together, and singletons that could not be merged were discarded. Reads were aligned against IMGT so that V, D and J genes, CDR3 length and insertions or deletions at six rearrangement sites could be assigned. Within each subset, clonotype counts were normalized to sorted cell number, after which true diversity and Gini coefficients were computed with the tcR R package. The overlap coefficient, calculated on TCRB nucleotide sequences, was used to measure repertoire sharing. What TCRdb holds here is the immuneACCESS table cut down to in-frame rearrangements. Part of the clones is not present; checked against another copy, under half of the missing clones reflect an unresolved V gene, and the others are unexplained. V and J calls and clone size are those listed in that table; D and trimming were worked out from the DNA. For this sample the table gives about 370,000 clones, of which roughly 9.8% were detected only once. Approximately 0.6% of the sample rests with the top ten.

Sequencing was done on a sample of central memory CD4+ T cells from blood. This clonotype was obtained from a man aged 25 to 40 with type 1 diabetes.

The CDR3 region: CASSLYSGRGTGEAFF. The DNA sequence follows: TGTGCCAGCAGCTTATACTCCGGGCGAGGAACGGGAGAAGCTTTCTTT. The V and J segments used are TRBV5-5 and TRBJ1-1; the D gene lacks a confident call. Via the germline V gene (reference sequence), CDR1 is SGHKS and CDR2 YYEKEE. V is shortened by 2 bases, J by 8 bases, and the region joining them spans 22 bases. The CDR3 holds 16 amino acids from the cysteine to the phenylalanine. Only the CDR3 region is kept as DNA, spanning 48 bases read in frame from base 1.